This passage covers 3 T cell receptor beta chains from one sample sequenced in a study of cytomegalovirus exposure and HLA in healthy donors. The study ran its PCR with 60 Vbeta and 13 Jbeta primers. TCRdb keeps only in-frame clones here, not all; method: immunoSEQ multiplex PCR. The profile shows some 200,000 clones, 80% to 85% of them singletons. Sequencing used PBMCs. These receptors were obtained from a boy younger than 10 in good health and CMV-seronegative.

CDR3 in DNA: TGTGCCAGCAGTTACTCGGGAGGGGGTAATGAAAAACTGTTTTTT. This codes for CASSYSGGGNEKLFF. The chain recombines TRBV6-5 with TRBJ1-4; maybe TRBD1 (6 bases). Trimming left V 0 bases short and J 4 bases short, with 9 bases between. The germline V gene has CDR1 MNHEY and CDR2 SVGAGI. The CDR3 totals 15 residues.

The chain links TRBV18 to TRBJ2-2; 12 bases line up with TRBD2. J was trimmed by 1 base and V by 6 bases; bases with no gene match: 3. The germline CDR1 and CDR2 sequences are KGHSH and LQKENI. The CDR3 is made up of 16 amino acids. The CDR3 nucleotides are TGTGCCAGCTCGTTGACTAGCGGGGGGAACACCGGGGAGCTGTTTTTT. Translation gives CASSLTSGGNTGELFF.

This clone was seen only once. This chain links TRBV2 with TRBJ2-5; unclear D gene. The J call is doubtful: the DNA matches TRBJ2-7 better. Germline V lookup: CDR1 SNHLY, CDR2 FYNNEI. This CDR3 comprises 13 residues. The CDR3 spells CASSEGQFYEQYF. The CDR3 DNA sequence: TGTGCCAGCAGTGAGGGCCAGTTCTACGAGCAGTACTTC.